Below are 16 T cell receptor beta chains sequenced from a single sample in a study of CD8 T cells in Susac syndrome. Reverse transcription of 0.5 to 1 ug RNA was carried out with random hexamers. TCRdb re-analysed the immunoSEQ multiplex PCR reads in MiXCR, keeping a single row per CDR3 protein. The sample lists 150,000 to 200,000 distinct CDR3 sequences; around 94% were seen once. Sequenced input: CD4+ T cells from PBMCs. Receptors originate from a human donor in good health.

The chain links TRBV18 to TRBJ1-1, with a tentative D call TRBD1 (6 bases). V lost 6 bases, J lost 6 bases, and 14 bases lay in between. The CDR3 runs 13 residues. CDR1 is KGHSH, CDR2 LQKENI, per germline. The CDR3 DNA follows: TGTGCCAGCTCCCAGCGACAGGCCGCTGAAGCTTTCTTT. Translating gives CASSQRQAAEAFF.

V and J are TRBV11-2 and TRBJ2-2; no clear D gene. This CDR3 region has 17 residues. Germline V gene lookup returns CDR1 SGHAT and CDR2 FQNNGV. Trimming stripped 5 bases from V and 4 bases from J, with 20 bases between. CDR3 protein: CASSRYGFGPSTGELFF. In DNA form, the CDR3 reads TGTGCCAGCAGCCGATATGGTTTCGGGCCTAGCACCGGGGAGCTGTTTTTT.

The genes are TRBV20-1 and TRBJ2-7, with D possibly matching TRBD1 (5 bases). V dropped 3 bases and J dropped 0 bases, with 12 bases sitting between them. Germline lookup yields CDR1 DFQATT and CDR2 SNEGSKA (reference sequence). This CDR3 is 14 amino acids long. In DNA form, the CDR3 reads TGCAGTGCTAGTGGCCAGGGTAGCTCCTACGAGCAGTACTTC. Residues: CSASGQGSSYEQYF.

V is TRBV2 and J is TRBJ2-5; TRBD2 is a possible D gene (5 bases). V shed 5 bases and J shed 5 bases, with 15 bases lying between them. The CDR3 loop spans 14 amino acids. From germline, CDR1 is SNHLY and CDR2 FYNNEI. The CDR3 is CASSLDGLRETQYF. The CDR3, as DNA: TGTGCCAGCAGTCTCGACGGACTGAGGGAGACCCAGTACTTC.

This chain links TRBV7-2 with TRBJ1-2; 9 nucleotides match TRBD1. Per the germline V gene, CDR1 is SGHTA and CDR2 is FQGNSA. V lost 7 bases, J lost 4 bases, and 4 bases stayed unmatched. The CDR3 is 13 residues long. The CDR3 here is CASIDRGVYGYTF. In nucleotides, the CDR3 is TGTGCCAGCATTGACAGGGGGGTCTATGGCTACACCTTC. The whole variable domain, filled in from reference TRBV7-2 and TRBJ1-2, reads GAGVSQSPSNKVTEKGKDVELRCDPISGHTALYWYRQSLGQGLEFLIYFQGNSAPDKSGLPSDRFSAERTGGSVSTLTIQRTQQEDSAVYLCASIDRGVYGYTFGSGTRLTVV.

The chain is built from TRBV12-3 or TRBV12-4 and TRBJ2-5, with D unclear. The CDR3 length is 12 residues. Trimming pared 5 bases from V and 3 bases from J, leaving 7 bases between. The CDR3 region is CASSIREETQYF. In DNA, the CDR3 is TGTGCCAGCAGTATTCGGGAAGAGACCCAGTACTTC.

The gene calls are TRBV6-5 and TRBJ2-2; D gene ambiguous. The CDR3 covers 12 residues. In germline, CDR1 is MNHEY, CDR2 SVGAGI. Trimming took off 2 bases at V and 3 bases at J, with 1 base between the two ends. CDR3 sequence reads: CASSYDTGELFF. CDR3 DNA sequence: TGTGCCAGCAGTTACGACACCGGGGAGCTGTTTTTT.

The gene calls are TRBV18 and TRBJ2-1; 7 nucleotides align to TRBD2. Trimming took 3 bases from V and 14 from J; bases not matched to a gene: 10. The CDR3 is 13 amino acids. Germline V lookup: CDR1 KGHSH, CDR2 LQKENI. The CDR3: CASSPSSERGEFF. CDR3 DNA sequence: TGTGCCAGCTCACCCTCCTCTGAACGGGGGGAGTTCTTC.

The rearrangement uses TRBV20-1 and TRBJ2-2; D is unresolved. CDR3 length: 13 amino acids. Trimming pared 5 bases from V and 0 bases from J, leaving 7 bases between. Germline CDR1 is DFQATT and CDR2 is SNEGSKA (reference sequence). In nucleotides, the CDR3 is TGCAGTGCTTTTACACCGAACACCGGGGAGCTGTTTTTT. It codes for CSAFTPNTGELFF.

V gene TRBV10-3 combines with J gene TRBJ2-1; 10 bases agree with TRBD2. Trimming took 6 bases from V and 5 from J; bases not matched to a gene: 7. Looked up from germline, CDR1 is ENHRY and CDR2 is SYGVKD. The CDR3 contains 15 residues. The CDR3 protein is CAIRLSGGGNNEQFF. The CDR3 DNA reads as TGTGCCATCAGACTGAGCGGGGGGGGAAACAATGAGCAGTTCTTC.

This chain links TRBV28 with TRBJ1-5; possibly TRBD1 for D (5 bases). The germline V gene has CDR1 MDHEN and CDR2 SYDVKM. V was pared by 11 bases and J by 3 bases, with 14 bases between. The CDR3 sequence is 13 residues long. CDR3 in DNA: TGTGCCGGGGGGGACCCGGACAATCAGCCCCAGCATTTT. It encodes CAGGDPDNQPQHF. Filled out from reference TRBV28 and TRBJ1-5, the complete variable domain reads DVKVTQSSRYLVKRTGEKVFLECVQDMDHENMFWYRQDPGLGLRLIYFSYDVKMKEKGDIPEGYSVSREKKERFSLILESASTNQTSMYLCAGGDPDNQPQHFGDGTRLSIL.

This CDR3 is CASSSSGPRNIQYF. CDR3 DNA sequence: TGTGCCAGCAGTTCCTCAGGCCCGAGAAACATTCAGTACTTC. J is TRBJ2-4 and V is TRBV6-5; D is unclear. Germline V lookup: CDR1 MNHEY, CDR2 SVGAGI. V was pared by 4 bases and J by 6 bases, with 13 bases between. The CDR3 spans 14 residues.

The V gene is TRBV23-1, the J gene TRBJ1-5; tentative D call: TRBD1 (5 bases). TRBV23-1 is known as an ORF, though its function is uncertain. Trimming shortened V by 4 bases and J by 7 bases, and 14 bases separated the two germline ends. The CDR3 covers 14 residues. This chain's CDR3 is CASSPGGDCQPQHF. As DNA, the CDR3 is TGCGCCAGCAGTCCGGGGGGGGATTGCCAGCCCCAGCATTTT.

The V gene is TRBV15, the J gene TRBJ2-1; 8 bases match TRBD2. This CDR3 contains 16 residues. V was clipped by 5 bases and J by 3 bases; unmatched bases: 9. Germline V gene lookup returns CDR1 LNHNV and CDR2 YYDKDF (reference sequence). CDR3 nucleotides: TGTGCCACCAGCCCCGGGGGGGCGGGGATCTACAATGAGCAGTTCTTC. Translated: CATSPGGAGIYNEQFF.

This chain connects TRBV6-2 or TRBV6-3 to TRBJ2-3; D may match TRBD1 or TRBD2 (6 bases each). CDR1 is MNHEY and CDR2 is SVGEGT in the germline V gene. Deletions cut 7 bases from V and 6 bases from J, with 14 bases between. The CDR3 is 13 amino acids. The CDR3 loop is CASTWGAGDTQYF. The CDR3 coding sequence is TGTGCCAGCACCTGGGGGGCAGGGGATACGCAGTATTTT.

The chain combines TRBV9 with TRBJ2-5; the D gene is possibly TRBD2 (5 bases). Trimming cost V 2 bases and J 1 base, with 12 bases left between them. CDR1 is SGDLS and CDR2 is YYNGEE in the germline V gene. The CDR3 is made up of 15 amino acids. This CDR3 reads CASSVDSTIQETQYF. The CDR3, as DNA: TGTGCCAGCAGCGTGGACTCAACAATCCAAGAGACCCAGTACTTC.